This T cell receptor beta chain was identified in a study of T cells after yellow fever vaccination. Only a few counts were recorded for this clonotype. TCRdb reprocessed the 5' RACE reads with MiXCR, giving one entry per CDR3 protein. There are some 220,000 distinct CDR3 sequences in the sample; around 3.1% occur only once, and around 3.2% lies in the top ten. This receptor was identified in a man younger than 30 who received the YFV17D yellow fever vaccine. The source was CD4+ T cells sorted from PBMCs, collected 10 days after the yellow fever booster vaccination.

The DNA of the CDR3 is TGTGCCAGCTCACCACAAACAGGGGGCAACACCGGGGAGCTGTTTTTT. Protein product: CASSPQTGGNTGELFF. This chain uses TRBV18 with TRBJ2-2, with TRBD1 matching 9 bases. V shed 1 base, J shed 2 bases, and the junction held 2 bases outside the gene matches. In germline, CDR1 is KGHSH, CDR2 LQKENI. The CDR3 contains 16 residues.